Listed below are T cell receptor beta chains from one sample, sequenced in a study of T cell changes during pregnancy in multiple sclerosis. The method was immunoSEQ multiplex PCR; TCRdb's version includes in-frame clones alone and lacks a portion of them. Found here are nearly 110,000 clones, 92% of them singletons; the top ten hold more than 0.65%. The sample consisted of peripheral blood, taken in the third trimester of pregnancy. These receptors all come from a female donor in good health, enrolled as a control in a pregnancy study. Each CDR3 is given with its conserved first and last residue. A D gene is named only where the DNA matches it firmly. Expanded clones get a size class; other rows say once, few or many, or leave the size out.

CDR3nt: TGTGCCAGCAGACGACAGGGTCTGCACACCATATATTTT
CDR3aa: CASRRQGLHTIYF
j_gene: TRBJ1-3
v_gene: TRBV7-9
d_gene: TRBD1
abundance: -

CDR3nt: TGTGCCAGCAGTGAAGCAGGGGGCAGTATGTATGGCTACACCTTC
CDR3aa: CASSEAGGSMYGYTF
j_gene: TRBJ1-2
v_gene: TRBV2
d_gene: TRBD1
abundance: -

CDR3nt: TGTGCCAGCTCACCCGGGACAGGGAATTCAGATACGCAGTATTTT
CDR3aa: CASSPGTGNSDTQYF
j_gene: TRBJ2-3
v_gene: TRBV18
d_gene: TRBD1
abundance: -

CDR3nt: TGTGCCATCAGTGAGGGATCGGACAGGGGGCTCGTCATTCAGTACTTC
CDR3aa: CAISEGSDRGLVIQYF
j_gene: TRBJ2-4
v_gene: TRBV10-3
d_gene: TRBD1
abundance: -

CDR3nt: TGTGCCAGCAGCGTAGGGGGTAATGAGCAGTTCTTC
CDR3aa: CASSVGGNEQFF
j_gene: TRBJ2-1
v_gene: TRBV6-4
d_gene: -
abundance: -

CDR3nt: TGCAGCGGGCGGGGTTGGGGGGACAATGAGCAGTTCTTC
CDR3aa: CSGRGWGDNEQFF
j_gene: TRBJ2-1
v_gene: TRBV29-1
d_gene: -
abundance: -

CDR3nt: TGTGCCAGCAGCCCCGGTAGAGCGAACACTGAAGCTTTCTTT
CDR3aa: CASSPGRANTEAFF
j_gene: TRBJ1-1
v_gene: TRBV7-2
d_gene: -
abundance: -

CDR3nt: TGTGCCAGCAGCACCCGGACAGCCCCCCCGGGCTACACCTTC
CDR3aa: CASSTRTAPPGYTF
j_gene: TRBJ1-2
v_gene: TRBV13
d_gene: -
abundance: -

CDR3nt: TGTGCCAGCAGCTCGGACCCGGGACAGGGTAACACCGGGGAGCTGTTTTTT
CDR3aa: CASSSDPGQGNTGELFF
j_gene: TRBJ2-2
v_gene: TRBV11-3
d_gene: TRBD1
abundance: -

CDR3nt: TGTGCCAGTAGTGGACCAGGGGGTAATTCACCCCTCCACTTT
CDR3aa: CASSGPGGNSPLHF
j_gene: TRBJ1-6
v_gene: TRBV19
d_gene: TRBD1
abundance: -

CDR3nt: TGTGCCAGCAGTTGGGGGGTTGCGCGGACCGAGCAGGAGACCCAGTACTTC
CDR3aa: CASSWGVARTEQETQYF
j_gene: TRBJ2-5
v_gene: TRBV7-8
d_gene: -
abundance: -

CDR3nt: TGTGCCAGCAGTCTTTCGGGGGAGCAGTACTTC
CDR3aa: CASSLSGEQYF
j_gene: TRBJ2-7
v_gene: TRBV7-9
d_gene: -
abundance: -

CDR3nt: TGTGCCTCCACGAGGGGGGGGGCAGAGTACGAGCAGTACTTC
CDR3aa: CASTRGGAEYEQYF
j_gene: TRBJ2-7
v_gene: TRBV7-2
d_gene: -
abundance: -

CDR3nt: TGTGCCAGCAGCTTACAGGGTAGCGAGCAGTACTTC
CDR3aa: CASSLQGSEQYF
j_gene: TRBJ2-7
v_gene: TRBV7-9
d_gene: -
abundance: -

CDR3nt: TGCGCCAGCAGACCGGGCAGGGGGAACACTGAAGCTTTCTTT
CDR3aa: CASRPGRGNTEAFF
j_gene: TRBJ1-1
v_gene: TRBV4-1
d_gene: -
abundance: -

CDR3nt: TGCGCCAGCAGCCAAGATGGTGGGCGGGGGGGATCAGATACGCAGTATTTT
CDR3aa: CASSQDGGRGGSDTQYF
j_gene: TRBJ2-3
v_gene: TRBV4-3
d_gene: TRBD2
abundance: -

CDR3nt: TGTGCCTGGAGTACTGGTGTTCAGCCCCAGCATTTT
CDR3aa: CAWSTGVQPQHF
j_gene: TRBJ1-5
v_gene: TRBV30
d_gene: -
abundance: once

CDR3nt: TGTGCCAGCAGCCCGACAGACCAATACGAGCAGTACTTC
CDR3aa: CASSPTDQYEQYF
j_gene: TRBJ2-7
v_gene: TRBV27
d_gene: -
abundance: few

CDR3nt: TGTGCCTGGAGGGCAGGAACCTACTATGGCTACACCTTC
CDR3aa: CAWRAGTYYGYTF
j_gene: TRBJ1-2
v_gene: TRBV30
d_gene: -
abundance: -

CDR3nt: TGTGCCAGCAGCTTGGGCCCCCAGGGCAAAGCTTTCTTT
CDR3aa: CASSLGPQGKAFF
j_gene: TRBJ1-1
v_gene: TRBV5-6
d_gene: -
abundance: -

CDR3nt: TGTGCCAGCAGTTTTTTGGACAGGGGTCCTGAGAGCTCCTACAATGAGCAGTTCTTC
CDR3aa: CASSFLDRGPESSYNEQFF
j_gene: TRBJ2-1
v_gene: TRBV27
d_gene: TRBD1
abundance: -

CDR3nt: TGTGCCAGCAGCCCGACAGGGGAGGATGAAAAACTGTTTTTT
CDR3aa: CASSPTGEDEKLFF
j_gene: TRBJ1-4
v_gene: TRBV5-5
d_gene: TRBD1
abundance: -